The 2 T cell receptor beta chains given below trace back to one sample, sequenced in a study of cytomegalovirus exposure and HLA in healthy donors. In the PCR, 60 Vbeta and 13 Jbeta primers were used. Clones were sequenced by immunoSEQ multiplex PCR, and TCRdb holds only the in-frame ones, with some missing. This table holds fewer than 250,000 clones, approximately 80% found once. Sequenced sample: PBMCs. The receptors stem from a boy aged 2 to 10 in good health and CMV-seronegative.

This clone was detected once. This chain uses TRBV5-1 with TRBJ2-1; 7 bases are a match to TRBD2. Germline values: CDR1 SGHRS, CDR2 YFSETQ. J was trimmed by 1 base and V by 7 bases; bases with no gene match: 8. This CDR3 contains 15 residues. CDR3 sequence (DNA): TGCGCCAGCGGGGAGGGAGAGTGGTCCTACAATGAGCAGTTCTTC. This codes for CASGEGEWSYNEQFF.

The V gene is TRBV19, the J gene TRBJ2-1, with 10 bases fitting TRBD1. V shed 4 bases, J shed 1 base, and the junction held 7 bases outside the gene matches. The CDR3 has 17 residues. From germline, CDR1 is LNHDA and CDR2 SQIVND (reference sequence). The DNA of the CDR3 is TGTGCCAGTAGTAAGAGCGGGGGACAGGGGTCCTACAATGAGCAGTTCTTC. Its protein product is CASSKSGGQGSYNEQFF. The variable domain in full, completed from reference TRBV19 and TRBJ2-1, reads DGGITQSPKYLFRKEGQNVTLSCEQNLNHDAMYWYRQDPGQGLRLIYYSQIVNDFQKGDIAEGYSVSREKKESFPLTVTSAQKNPTAFYLCASSKSGGQGSYNEQFFGPGTRLTVL.